Following are 17 T cell receptor beta chains from one sample sequenced in a study of CD8 T cells in ankylosing spondylitis. TCRdb independently ran MiXCR on the 5' RACE reads; one entry per CDR3 protein. The profile shows approximately 300,000 distinct CDR3 sequences, roughly 20% of them singletons. The sequenced sample consisted of blood, either unsorted or a sorted T cell fraction (not recorded which). The source of these receptors is a male donor with ankylosing spondylitis or in good health (not recorded which).

This clonotype showed up just a few times. This chain uses TRBV6-2 or TRBV6-3 with TRBJ2-3, with a tentative D call TRBD2 (6 bases). Germline CDR1 and CDR2: MNHEY and SVGEGT. V shed 3 bases and J shed 5 bases, with 9 bases lying between them. CDR3 length: 13 residues. Here the CDR3 reads CASSYVGRDTQYF. Written as DNA, the CDR3 is TGTGCCAGCAGTTATGTCGGGAGAGATACGCAGTATTTT.

The chain combines TRBV20-1 with TRBJ1-6; D might be TRBD1 (5 bases). From germline, CDR1 is DFQATT and CDR2 SNEGSKA (reference sequence). This CDR3 is 13 amino acids long. V was shortened by 6 bases and J by 7 bases, with 13 bases between the two germline ends. The CDR3 loop is CSAMGPTNSPLHF. In nucleotides, the CDR3 is TGCAGTGCCATGGGACCCACCAATTCACCCCTCCACTTT.

As regards this clonotype: The junction departs from the called germline gene at one end, perhaps through a read error. V usage is TRBV4-2 and J usage is TRBJ2-5; D may correspond to TRBD1 or TRBD2 (5 bases each). CDR1 is LGHNA and CDR2 is YNFKEQ in the germline V gene. The length of the CDR3 is 17 residues. The CDR3 sequence: CASSQDGTSGRQETKYF. As DNA, the CDR3 is TGTGCCAGCAGCCAAGATGGGACCAGTGGTCGTCAAGAGACCAAGTACTTC.

This clonotype was counted at least ten times. The chain combines TRBV12-3 or TRBV12-4 with TRBJ2-1; 7 nucleotides agree with TRBD2. Germline trimming cut 7 bases from V and 0 bases from J; bases unmatched to any gene: 6. The length of the CDR3 is 15 residues. The CDR3 DNA sequence: TGTGCCAGCACCCTACGGGAGGACTCCTACAATGAGCAGTTCTTC. Translated: CASTLREDSYNEQFF.

This clonotype has more than one count but fewer than ten. The rearrangement links TRBV12-3 or TRBV12-4 to TRBJ2-3; 10 bases align to TRBD2. The CDR3 is made up of 14 amino acids. With V trimmed by 6 bases and J by 6 bases, 6 bases remained unmatched. CDR3 sequence (DNA): TGTGCCAGCAGGCAGCGGGAGGGAGGCGATACGCAGTATTTT. It specifies CASRQREGGDTQYF.

V gene TRBV3-1 combines with J gene TRBJ1-6, with 10 bases matching TRBD1. The CDR3 loop spans 14 amino acids. Per germline, CDR1 LGHDT and CDR2 YNNKEL (reference sequence). The ends lost 8 bases at V and 7 bases at J; junction bases unmatched: 5. The CDR3 DNA reads TGTGCCAGCCGGGGGACAGGGGTGAATTCACCCCTCCACTTT. This codes for CASRGTGVNSPLHF.

Ten or more counts support this clonotype. The junction departs from the called germline gene at one end, perhaps through a read error. The chain links TRBV6-5 to TRBJ1-2; 8 bases are a match to TRBD1. The CDR3 is 13 amino acids. The germline V gene encodes CDR1 MNHEY and CDR2 SVGAGI. The CDR3 bases are TGTGCCAGCAGTTACTCGGACAGGGCGCAAACGCTCTTC. Amino acid sequence: CASSYSDRAQTLF.

This clonotype was detected many times. The chain has TRBV12-3 or TRBV12-4 and TRBJ2-5; D is ambiguous. Trimming removed 3 bases at V and 2 bases at J, with 10 bases between. The length of the CDR3 is 14 residues. This CDR3 is CASSFVGHQETQYF. The CDR3 region has the DNA TGTGCCAGCAGTTTTGTTGGCCATCAAGAGACCCAGTACTTC.

This clonotype was seen a handful of times. V is TRBV9 and J is TRBJ1-3; D gene uncertain. Germline V gene sequence: CDR1 SGDLS, CDR2 YYNGEE. The CDR3 totals 14 residues. V lost 6 bases and J 0 bases, leaving 10 bases between the germline ends. The CDR3 loop reads CASTPGSSGNTIYF. The DNA of the CDR3 is TGTGCCAGCACCCCAGGAAGCTCTGGAAACACCATATATTTT. Complete variable domain (other parts from reference TRBV9 and TRBJ1-3): DSGVTQTPKHLITATGQRVTLRCSPRSGDLSVYWYQQSLDQGLQFLIQYYNGEERAKGNILERFSAQQFPDLHSELNLSSLELGDSALYFCASTPGSSGNTIYFGEGSWLTVV.

The chain couples TRBV6-1 to TRBJ1-6; D is undetermined. The germline gives CDR1 MNHNS, CDR2 SASEGT. Trimming removed 1 base at V and 6 bases at J, with 10 bases between. This CDR3 spans 15 amino acids. CDR3 DNA: TGTGCCAGCAGTGAAGTGTCACCACTTAATTCACCCCTCCACTTT. This codes for CASSEVSPLNSPLHF.

Points on this clonotype: The junction does not match germline at one end; this may be a read error. The chain joins TRBV18 to TRBJ1-3, with D maybe TRBD1 (5 bases). Looked up from germline, CDR1 is KGHSH and CDR2 is LQKENI. This CDR3 has 17 amino acids. The CDR3 loop reads CASSPLPGQDSGNIIYF. CDR3 nucleotide sequence: TGTGCCAGCTCACCATTGCCCGGACAAGACTCTGGAAACATCATATATTTT.

This chain connects TRBV20-1 to TRBJ2-5; tentatively, D is TRBD1 (5 bases). The V and J ends lost 0 bases and 4 bases respectively, with 9 bases between them. The CDR3 consists of 13 residues. Germline loops: CDR1 DFQATT, CDR2 SNEGSKA (reference sequence). CDR3 in amino acids: CSARDRAIETQYF. Written as DNA, the CDR3 is TGCAGTGCTAGAGACAGGGCCATAGAGACCCAGTACTTC.

This clonotype has just a few counts. This rearrangement joins TRBV10-3 to TRBJ2-5, with D perhaps TRBD1 (6 bases). CDR3 length: 12 residues. Germline V CDR1 and CDR2: ENHRY, SYGVKD. The V gene lost 5 bases and the J gene lost 7 bases, with 11 bases spanning the gap. CDR3 nucleotides: TGTGCCATCAGTCGGGACACGGCGACCCAGTACTTC. It specifies CAISRDTATQYF.

The chain recombines TRBV30 with TRBJ2-6, with D perhaps TRBD1 (6 bases). V lost 1 base to trimming and J lost 1 base, with 11 bases between them. The CDR3 covers 16 residues. The V gene's germline CDR1 is GTSNPN and CDR2 SVGIG (reference sequence). CDR3 sequence: CAWSDWGQSGANVLTF. CDR3 coding DNA: TGTGCCTGGAGTGACTGGGGGCAATCTGGGGCCAACGTCCTGACTTTC.

This chain links TRBV5-1 with TRBJ2-6; 12 bases are shared with TRBD1. This CDR3 is 21 amino acids long. Germline V lookup: CDR1 SGHRS, CDR2 YFSETQ. After removal of 3 bases from V and 0 bases from J, the junction contained 13 bases not matched to a gene. This chain's CDR3 is CASSSYRGQGAFISGANVLTF. For the CDR3, the DNA is TGCGCCAGCAGCTCATATAGGGGACAGGGGGCCTTTATCTCTGGGGCCAACGTCCTGACTTTC.

This clonotype has only one observation. The V gene is TRBV6-1, the J gene TRBJ1-2; D remains unclear. CDR3 length: 14 amino acids. Looked up from germline, CDR1 is MNHNS and CDR2 is SASEGT. V lost 7 bases, J lost 2 bases, and 14 bases lay in between. The CDR3 region is CASNPRSSNYGYTF. CDR3 nucleotides: TGTGCCAGCAACCCACGGTCCTCCAACTATGGCTACACCTTC.

The V call is TRBV6-6, the J call TRBJ2-7; D call uncertain. Trimming left V 2 bases short and J 3 bases short, with 8 bases between. The CDR3 has 13 residues. Germline CDR1 and CDR2: MNHNY and SVGAGI (reference sequence). In DNA, the CDR3 is TGTGCCAGCAGTTACGGACCGTACTACGAGCAGTACGTC. Its translation is CASSYGPYYEQYV.